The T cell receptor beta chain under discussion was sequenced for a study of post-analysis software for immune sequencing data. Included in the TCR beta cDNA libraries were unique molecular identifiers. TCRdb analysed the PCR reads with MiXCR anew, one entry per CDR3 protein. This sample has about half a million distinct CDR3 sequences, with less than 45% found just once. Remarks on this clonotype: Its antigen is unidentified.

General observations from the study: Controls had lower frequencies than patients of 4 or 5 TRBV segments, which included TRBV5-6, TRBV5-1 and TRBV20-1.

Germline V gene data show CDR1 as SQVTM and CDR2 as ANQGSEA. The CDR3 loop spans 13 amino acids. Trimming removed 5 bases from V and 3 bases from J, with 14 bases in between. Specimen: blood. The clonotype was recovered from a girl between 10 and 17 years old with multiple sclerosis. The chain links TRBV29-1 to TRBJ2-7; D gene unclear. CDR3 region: CSVREPERYEQYF. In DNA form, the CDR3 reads TGCAGCGTTCGCGAGCCCGAACGCTACGAGCAGTACTTC.